These 27 T cell receptor beta chains were sequenced from one sample in a study of T-cell memory formation after mild COVID-19. TCRdb reprocessed the 5' RACE reads with MiXCR, giving one entry per CDR3 protein. The sample has around 450,000 distinct CDR3 sequences, about 19% seen once; the top ten hold about 8.8%. Material for sequencing was PBMCs or a T cell subset sorted from them (not recorded which). Every receptor here comes from an adult woman who had mild COVID-19 (a few samples of this study predate the infection). Cell type and time point are not known.

V usage is TRBV6-1 and J usage is TRBJ1-1, with 7 bases identical to TRBD1. Per the germline V gene, CDR1 is MNHNS and CDR2 is SASEGT. The CDR3 length is 16 residues. After removal of 4 bases from V and 8 bases from J, the junction contained 16 bases not matched to a gene. As DNA, the CDR3 is TGTGCCAGCAGTGCCCCCAGGGGGGGGGGACACTCGGAAGCTTTCTTT. Amino acid sequence: CASSAPRGGGHSEAFF.

The rearrangement uses TRBV5-1 and TRBJ2-3; D may be TRBD2 (6 bases). The germline V and J ends were trimmed by 6 bases and 1 base, with 12 bases remaining between them. The V gene's germline CDR1 is SGHRS and CDR2 YFSETQ. There are 14 residues in the CDR3. The CDR3, as DNA: TGCGCCAGCAACCCCGGGGAGGGCACAGATACGCAGTATTTT. Its translation is CASNPGEGTDTQYF.

The gene calls are TRBV24-1 and TRBJ2-3, with D perhaps assigned TRBD1 or TRBD2 (5 bases each). The germline V gene encodes CDR1 KGHDR and CDR2 SFDVKD. V was trimmed by 8 bases and J by 9 bases, leaving 11 bases between them. This CDR3 is built from 11 residues. The CDR3: CATNQGTTQYF. CDR3 nucleotide sequence: TGTGCCACCAATCAAGGGACCACGCAGTATTTT.

This clonotype was picked up a small number of times. This sequence joins TRBV6-2 or TRBV6-3 and TRBJ2-1; TRBD1 matches 9 bases. Looked up from germline, CDR1 is MNHEY and CDR2 is SVGEGT. CDR3 size: 14 residues. Germline trimming cut 8 bases from V and 7 bases from J; bases unmatched to any gene: 9. This chain's CDR3 is CASRTGTGRNEQFF. Here the CDR3 DNA reads TGTGCCAGCCGTACCGGGACAGGGCGAAATGAGCAGTTCTTC.

This clonotype came up a few times. The chain has TRBV3-1 and TRBJ2-7, with TRBD1 identical over 7 bases. The V gene end was trimmed by 2 bases and the J gene end by 8 bases; junction bases not matched to a gene: 6. The length of the CDR3 is 13 residues. Germline CDR1 reads LGHDT; CDR2 reads YNNKEL (reference sequence). The CDR3 nucleotides are TGTGCCAGCAGCCAATATACGACAGGGCAGCAGTACTTC. Translated: CASSQYTTGQQYF.

This clonotype was counted between two and nine times. V gene TRBV12-3 or TRBV12-4 combines with J gene TRBJ1-4; 10 nucleotides line up with TRBD1. The CDR3 is 15 amino acids. J lost 8 bases, V lost 3 bases, and 6 bases had no gene match. The CDR3 protein is CASSFRTGGREKLFF. DNA of the CDR3: TGTGCCAGCAGTTTCCGGACAGGGGGTAGAGAAAAACTGTTTTTT.

This chain joins TRBV6-5 and TRBJ1-2; D not certain. The germline V and J ends were trimmed by 5 bases and 7 bases, with 23 bases remaining between them. Germline CDR1 and CDR2: MNHEY and SVGAGI. The CDR3 has 16 amino acids. The CDR3 DNA follows: TGTGCCAGCAGTCTCAAGCCACATTCGCCAAGAGTTGGCTACACCTTC. This codes for CASSLKPHSPRVGYTF.

A few counts support this clonotype. V gene TRBV5-6 combines with J gene TRBJ2-1, with unresolved D. This CDR3 spans 12 amino acids. Germline V gene sequence: CDR1 SGHDT, CDR2 YYEEEE. Deletions cut 1 base from V and 12 bases from J, with 11 bases between. The CDR3 sequence is CASSLWSIGQFF. The CDR3 DNA sequence: TGTGCCAGCAGCTTGTGGAGCATCGGGCAGTTCTTC.

This clonotype has a handful of counts. V gene TRBV9 combines with J gene TRBJ2-7; 9 bases match TRBD1. Germline V gives CDR1 SGDLS, CDR2 YYNGEE. J was trimmed by 5 bases and V by 4 bases; bases with no gene match: 7. CDR3 length: 14 amino acids. The CDR3 spells CASSPEGTGNEQYF. The CDR3 DNA follows: TGTGCCAGCAGCCCAGAGGGGACAGGGAACGAGCAGTACTTC.

The chain combines TRBV11-2 with TRBJ1-1; D remains ambiguous. Deletions cut 4 bases from V and 1 base from J, with 13 bases between. There are 15 residues in the CDR3. Germline CDR1 and CDR2: SGHAT and FQNNGV. The CDR3 nucleotides read TGTGCCAGCAGCTCAGTAGGGCAGCCGAACACTGAAGCTTTCTTT. It codes for CASSSVGQPNTEAFF. The complete variable domain, with remaining parts taken from reference TRBV11-2 and TRBJ1-1, reads EAGVAQSPRYKIIEKRQSVAFWCNPISGHATLYWYQQILGQGPKLLIQFQNNGVVDDSQLPKDRFSAERLKGVDSTLKIQPAKLEDSAVYLCASSSVGQPNTEAFFGQGTRLTVV.

The gene calls are TRBV6-5 and TRBJ2-3, with TRBD1 matching 7 bases. This CDR3 comprises 15 residues. CDR1 and CDR2 (germline): MNHEY, SVGAGI. The V segment lost 6 bases and the J segment 0 bases; nucleotides outside the gene matches: 6. CDR3 protein: CASRFRQGSTDTQYF. The DNA of the CDR3 is TGTGCCAGCAGATTCCGACAGGGTAGCACAGATACGCAGTATTTT.

The chain carries TRBV5-1 and TRBJ2-3, with D unclear. Looked up from germline, CDR1 is SGHRS and CDR2 is YFSETQ. V lost 4 bases, J lost 5 bases, and 20 bases lay in between. The CDR3 loop spans 16 amino acids. The CDR3 DNA is TGCGCCAGCAGCCCCGCCACGCTTAACCTGGTAGATACGCAGTATTTT. Translated: CASSPATLNLVDTQYF.

This clonotype was picked up a small number of times. The V gene is TRBV12-3 or TRBV12-4, the J gene TRBJ2-3, with 11 bases matching TRBD2. V trimming: 6 bases; J trimming: 3 bases; junction bases outside the gene matches: 8. CDR3 size: 16 residues. This CDR3 reads CASSLIAGGRTDTQYF. In nucleotides, the CDR3 is TGTGCCAGCAGCCTTATAGCGGGGGGGCGGACAGATACGCAGTATTTT.

A few counts support this clonotype. The V gene is TRBV5-1, the J gene TRBJ1-1, with D hard to call. The V end was cut by 0 bases, the J end by 2 bases, with 8 bases between. The CDR3 sequence is 14 residues long. CDR1 and CDR2 (germline): SGHRS, YFSETQ. CDR3 DNA sequence: TGCGCCAGCAGCTTGGGGCTGGAAAACACTGAAGCTTTCTTT. Residues: CASSLGLENTEAFF.

This clonotype was seen more than once but under ten times. CDR3 protein: CASSPPLRTGQGSTGANVLTF. The CDR3 DNA is TGCGCCAGCAGCCCCCCTCTCAGGACGGGACAGGGTTCAACTGGGGCCAACGTCCTGACTTTC. V usage is TRBV4-1 and J usage is TRBJ2-6; TRBD1 agrees at 9 bases. Germline CDR1 and CDR2: MGHRA and YSYEKL. This CDR3 spans 21 amino acids. J was trimmed by 2 bases and V by 4 bases; bases with no gene match: 18.

The V gene is TRBV24-1, the J gene TRBJ2-3; a possible D gene is TRBD1 (5 bases). The V end was cut by 2 bases, the J end by 0 bases, with 14 bases between. Germline CDR1 reads KGHDR; CDR2 reads SFDVKD. CDR3 length: 17 amino acids. DNA for the CDR3: TGTGCCACCAGTGATTCTCCGACAGCAGGGAGCACAGATACGCAGTATTTT. Translating gives CATSDSPTAGSTDTQYF.

This clonotype turned up a few times. The chain has TRBV29-1 and TRBJ2-3; D not resolved. V was clipped by 7 bases and J by 4 bases, with 9 bases between them. The CDR3 covers 11 residues. CDR1 and CDR2 (germline): SQVTM, ANQGSEA. The CDR3 loop reads CSAPIADTQYF. The CDR3 region has the DNA TGCAGCGCGCCAATTGCAGATACGCAGTATTTT.

This clonotype appeared a few times. The rearrangement links TRBV27 to TRBJ1-1; D gene uncertain. V gave up 0 bases and J gave up 4 bases, with 6 bases separating them. In germline, CDR1 is MNHEY, CDR2 SMNVEV (reference sequence). This CDR3 comprises 13 residues. The CDR3: CASSLSVGTEAFF. The CDR3 bases are TGTGCCAGCAGTTTATCTGTTGGCACTGAAGCTTTCTTT.

The gene calls are TRBV18 and TRBJ2-1; either TRBD1 or TRBD2 may supply D (5 bases each). The CDR3 has 14 amino acids. V was trimmed by 1 base and J by 4 bases, leaving 8 bases between them. The V gene's germline CDR1 is KGHSH and CDR2 LQKENI. DNA of the CDR3: TGTGCCAGCTCACCACAGGGACCATACAATGAGCAGTTCTTC. Encoded protein: CASSPQGPYNEQFF.

The chain recombines TRBV12-3 or TRBV12-4 with TRBJ2-2; 7 bases are a match to TRBD1. Unmatched junction bases numbered 9, after V lost 4 bases and J lost 7 bases. The CDR3 is made up of 15 amino acids. The CDR3 DNA reads as TGTGCCAGCAGTTCAACTGACAGGGTTGGCGGGGAGCTGTTTTTT. This sequence encodes CASSSTDRVGGELFF.

This clonotype has at least ten counts. The rearrangement links TRBV5-1 to TRBJ2-2; D unresolved. The CDR3 length is 16 residues. Germline CDR1 reads SGHRS; CDR2 reads YFSETQ. The V end was cut by 2 bases, the J end by 0 bases, with 11 bases between. CDR3 nucleotides: TGCGCCAGCAGCTTAGACACCCCAACGAACACCGGGGAGCTGTTTTTT. This codes for CASSLDTPTNTGELFF.

The V and J genes are TRBV18 and TRBJ2-2, with TRBD1 as a possible D gene (5 bases). Between the trimmed V and J ends, which lost 2 bases and 6 bases, there was a span of 13 bases. CDR1 is KGHSH and CDR2 is LQKENI in the germline V gene. The CDR3 is 15 residues long. The CDR3 DNA reads TGTGCCAGCTCACCAACACTCTCAGGGTCCGGGGAGCTGTTTTTT. The encoded protein is CASSPTLSGSGELFF.

This clonotype was detected only a few times. J is TRBJ2-7 and V is TRBV19, with D unresolved. This CDR3 has 13 residues. Looked up from germline, CDR1 is LNHDA and CDR2 is SQIVND (reference sequence). V was shortened by 3 bases and J by 0 bases, with 6 bases between the two germline ends. This CDR3 reads CASSIRNSYEQYF. The CDR3 DNA reads as TGTGCCAGTAGTATTAGGAACTCCTACGAGCAGTACTTC.

The rearrangement joins TRBV6-6 to TRBJ1-1; 10 bases fit TRBD1. V gave up 7 bases and J gave up 1 base; unmatched junction bases: 15. This CDR3 is built from 18 residues. Germline values: CDR1 MNHNY, CDR2 SVGAGI (reference sequence). In DNA form, the CDR3 reads TGTGCCAGCACTTTTTCGACAGGGGGCGGTGAAGGGAACACTGAAGCTTTCTTT. Protein: CASTFSTGGGEGNTEAFF.

This clonotype showed up just a few times. The chain couples TRBV10-3 to TRBJ1-5; D perhaps matches TRBD1 (5 bases). Germline assignment: CDR1 ENHRY and CDR2 SYGVKD. This CDR3 spans 15 amino acids. The V gene lost 4 bases and the J gene lost 2 bases, with 12 bases spanning the gap. The CDR3 sequence is CAISVGADGNQPQHF. CDR3 DNA: TGTGCCATCAGTGTAGGGGCAGATGGCAATCAGCCCCAGCATTTT.

This clonotype was recorded a few times. The J gene is TRBJ1-4, the V gene TRBV5-5, with D possibly TRBD1 on 5 matching bases. CDR3 length: 14 amino acids. Germline V lookup: CDR1 SGHKS, CDR2 YYEKEE (reference sequence). V dropped 4 bases and J dropped 6 bases, with 13 bases sitting between them. The CDR3 DNA is TGTGCCAGCAGCCTCCCCGGGGGAGATGAAAAACTGTTTTTT. Protein sequence: CASSLPGGDEKLFF.

The V gene is TRBV21-1, the J gene TRBJ1-5; TRBD1 reflects the table's D call only, with no check against the DNA. TRBV21-1 is an annotated pseudogene. The CDR3 has 20 amino acids. CDR3 in amino acids: CASSPSHPIRHRKGDQPQHF. CDR3 nucleotides: TGTGCCAGCAGCCCATCACATCCTATCCGACACAGGAAGGGGGATCAGCCCCAGCATTTT.